This T cell receptor (beta chain) came from a study of blood T cell repertoires in COVID-19. Study-wide context: Sites across the United States, Italy and Spain contributed samples from acute and convalescent COVID-19. PBMCs, B-cell-depleted T cells, or T cells were the source of the cDNA or gDNA that made up the material.

Germline CDR1 is MNHNY and CDR2 is SVGAGI (reference sequence). The CDR3 totals 12 residues. Between the trimmed V and J ends, which lost 7 bases and 3 bases, there was a span of 7 bases. Authors' analysis steps: By means of reference gene primer amplification, nucleated cell counts were estimated. Data came from immunoSEQ multiplex PCR; TCRdb stores just in-frame clones and leaves some out. That table furnishes V, J and clone size, whereas the DNA furnished D and trimming. The repertoire holds about 130,000 clones, with 70% to 90% as singletons. This clone was observed a few times. The source of this sequence is a woman in her forties or fifties with acute or convalescent COVID-19. The rearrangement uses TRBV6-6 and TRBJ1-5; no reliable D call. Sequencing was carried out using peripheral blood. CDR3 region: CASTGLNQPQHF. CDR3 DNA sequence: TGTGCCAGCACAGGTCTCAATCAGCCCCAGCATTTT.